This TCR beta chain was recovered during a study of T cell responses to AZD1222 COVID-19 vaccine (dated by TCRdb to about 2021). For the study in its entirety: AZD1222 recipients with second doses at about 4 weeks or about 12 weeks were pooled, because spike-specific TCR depth and breadth did not differ between schedules. A total of approximately 240 trial participants underwent TCR sequencing, of whom about 210 had received two doses of AZD1222 and about 25 had received two doses of the MenACWY control vaccine. Trial participants were enrolled into age subgroups of 18-55, 56-69 and 70-plus years, which contained roughly 140, 27 and 60 TCR-sequenced participants, respectively. The research as a whole found: Conclusions about previously exposed vaccinees are limited because only 5 or 6 AZD1222 recipients were SARS-CoV-2 seropositive at baseline. Participants were mostly white British, with more females than males. The authors suggested clonal diversity may have been underestimated. No day 14 peak-response samples were available, so repertoires were characterized only after the peak T cell response. A significant rise in spike-specific TCR breadth and depth was observed after two AZD1222 doses relative to day 0 and relative to MenACWY recipients. Epitopes outside the regions mutated in the B.1.351 and B.1.1.7 variants were reportedly recognized by nearly half of the unique spike-specific TCRs. The vaccine-associated CD4 TCRs covered the entire spike protein, and the dominant responses fell in regions 160-218 and 743-854. The 56-69-year group was small, and its depth increase did not reach significance, likely because of low power.

The CDR3 regions of human TCRbeta chains were subjected to immunosequencing. The published analysis was carried out like this. Repertoire TCRs were checked for matches against a reference library of SARS-CoV-2-specific TCRs that had been generated using the MIRA antigen-specificity platform. Breadth meant the fraction of unique TCRs that were SARS-CoV-2-associated, whereas depth meant the fraction of total T cells that were SARS-CoV-2-associated. Using the MIRA data, every spike-specific TCR was mapped to the spike region that the TCR reacted to and assigned to either a CD4 or a CD8 class. Log10-transformed breadth and depth values were compared by one-way ANOVA with Sidak's multiple comparisons tests. Sourced from immuneACCESS, this table was stored by TCRdb with only in-frame sequences that have V and J called. A share of the clones is absent; for the studies checked, an unresolved V gene accounts for under half, and the remainder has no known explanation. V, J and clone size derive from that table, while D and trimming were established from the DNA sequence. For this sample the table gives 90,000 to 95,000 clones, of which roughly nine tenths were detected only once. Less than 8% of the sample is held by the ten biggest clonotypes.

Note on this clone: Its cognate antigen has yet to be identified. One base away there is no much larger clone; base qualities are not given.

This specimen's time point label, per the study, means: baseline before first vaccination. The vaccinee samples were drawn from two UK trials, COV001 and COV002, one of which was a single-blind randomized controlled phase 2/3 trial testing AZD1222 (ChAdOx1 nCoV-19) in healthy adults. For TCRbeta chain sequencing, PBMC samples were collected from trial participants at day 0 and at day 28 after the second dose. This receptor was identified in an adult in good health. Sequences were derived from peripheral blood, sampled on day 0 of AZD1222 vaccination.

The bases are TGTGCCAGCTCACCAGGTCGGACAGGGGAAGCTTTCTTT. Translated, it gives CASSPGRTGEAFF. The chain employs TRBV18 and TRBJ1-1; 8 junctional bases match TRBD1. Based on the germline V gene, the CDR1 and CDR2 sequences are KGHSH and LQKENI. Its CDR3 holds 13 amino acids, cysteine through phenylalanine. Kept here is only the CDR3 DNA, which spans 39 bases and is read in frame from base 1. V loses 2 bases at its end and J loses 8 bases; junction bases beyond the gene matches: 4.